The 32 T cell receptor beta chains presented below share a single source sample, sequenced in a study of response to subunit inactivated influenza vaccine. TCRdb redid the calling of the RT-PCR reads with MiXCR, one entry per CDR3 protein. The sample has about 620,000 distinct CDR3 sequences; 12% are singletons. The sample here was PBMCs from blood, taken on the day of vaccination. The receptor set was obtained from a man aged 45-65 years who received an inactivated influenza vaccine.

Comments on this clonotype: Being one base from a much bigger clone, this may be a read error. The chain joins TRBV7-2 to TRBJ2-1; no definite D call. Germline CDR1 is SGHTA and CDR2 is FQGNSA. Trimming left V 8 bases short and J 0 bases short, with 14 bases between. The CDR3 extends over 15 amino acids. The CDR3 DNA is TGTGCCAGCGGCCCACAATTAAGCTCCTACAATGAGCAGTTCTTC. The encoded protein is CASGPQLSSYNEQFF.

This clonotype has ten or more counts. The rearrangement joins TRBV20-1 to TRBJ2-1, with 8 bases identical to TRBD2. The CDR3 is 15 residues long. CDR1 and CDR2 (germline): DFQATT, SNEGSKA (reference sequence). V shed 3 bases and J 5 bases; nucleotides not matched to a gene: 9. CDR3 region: CSASEPGTRNNEQFF. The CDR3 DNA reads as TGCAGTGCTAGCGAACCCGGGACTAGAAACAATGAGCAGTTCTTC.

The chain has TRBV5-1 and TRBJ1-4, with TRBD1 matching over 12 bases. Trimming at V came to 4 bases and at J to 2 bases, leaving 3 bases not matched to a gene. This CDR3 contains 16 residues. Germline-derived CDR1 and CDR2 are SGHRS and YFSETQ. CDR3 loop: CASSPGQGATNEKLFF. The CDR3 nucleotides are TGCGCCAGCAGCCCGGGACAGGGGGCCACTAATGAAAAACTGTTTTTT.

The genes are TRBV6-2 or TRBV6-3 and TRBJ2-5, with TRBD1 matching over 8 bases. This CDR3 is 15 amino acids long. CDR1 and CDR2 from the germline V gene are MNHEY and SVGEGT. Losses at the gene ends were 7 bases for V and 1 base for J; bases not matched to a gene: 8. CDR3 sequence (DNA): TGTGCCAGCAAATCACAGGGGGAAGTCCAAGAGACCCAGTACTTC. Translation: CASKSQGEVQETQYF.

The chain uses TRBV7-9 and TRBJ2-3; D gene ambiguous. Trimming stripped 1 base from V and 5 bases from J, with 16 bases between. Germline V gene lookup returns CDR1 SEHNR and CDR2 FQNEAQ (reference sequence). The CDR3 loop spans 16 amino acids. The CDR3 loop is CASSLGLSRIGDTQYF. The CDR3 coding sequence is TGTGCCAGCAGCTTAGGCCTTTCAAGAATAGGAGATACGCAGTATTTT.

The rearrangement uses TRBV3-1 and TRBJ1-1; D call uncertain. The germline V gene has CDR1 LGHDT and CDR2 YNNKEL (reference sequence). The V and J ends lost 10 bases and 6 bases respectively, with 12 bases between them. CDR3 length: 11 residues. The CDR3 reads CATRGGPEAFF. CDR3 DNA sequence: TGTGCCACACGGGGAGGGCCTGAAGCTTTCTTT.

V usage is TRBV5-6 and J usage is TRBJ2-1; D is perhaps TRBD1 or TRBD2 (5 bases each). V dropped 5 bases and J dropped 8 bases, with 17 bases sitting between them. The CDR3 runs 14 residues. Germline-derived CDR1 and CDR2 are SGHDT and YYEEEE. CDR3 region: CASRGVQGRDEQFF. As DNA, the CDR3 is TGTGCCAGCAGGGGGGTCCAGGGCCGCGATGAGCAGTTCTTC.

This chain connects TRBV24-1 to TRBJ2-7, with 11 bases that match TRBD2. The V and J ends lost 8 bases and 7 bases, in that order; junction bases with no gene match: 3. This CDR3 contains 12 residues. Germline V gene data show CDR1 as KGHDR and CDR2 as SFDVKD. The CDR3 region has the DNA TGTGCCACCATGCTAGCGGGAGGAGAGCAGTACTTC. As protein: CATMLAGGEQYF.

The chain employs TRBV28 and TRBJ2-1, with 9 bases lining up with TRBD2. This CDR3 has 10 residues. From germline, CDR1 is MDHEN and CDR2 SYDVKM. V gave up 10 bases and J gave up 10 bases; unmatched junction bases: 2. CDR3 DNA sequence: TGTGCCACGCGGGAGGGAGAGCAGTTCTTC. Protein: CATREGEQFF.

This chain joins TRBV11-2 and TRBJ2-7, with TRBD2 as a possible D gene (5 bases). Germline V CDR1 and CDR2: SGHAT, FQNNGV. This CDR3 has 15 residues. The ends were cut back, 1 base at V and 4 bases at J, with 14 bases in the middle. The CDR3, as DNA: TGTGCCAGCAGCTTAGTCGGGAAAACCAATTACGAGCAGTACTTC. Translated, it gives CASSLVGKTNYEQYF.

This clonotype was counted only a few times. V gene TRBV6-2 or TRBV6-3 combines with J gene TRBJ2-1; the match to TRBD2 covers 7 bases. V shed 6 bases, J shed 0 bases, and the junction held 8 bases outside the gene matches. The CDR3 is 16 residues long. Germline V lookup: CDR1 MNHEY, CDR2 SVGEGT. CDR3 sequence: CASSLRLARSYNEQFF. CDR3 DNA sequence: TGTGCCAGCAGCCTCCGACTAGCTCGCTCCTACAATGAGCAGTTCTTC.

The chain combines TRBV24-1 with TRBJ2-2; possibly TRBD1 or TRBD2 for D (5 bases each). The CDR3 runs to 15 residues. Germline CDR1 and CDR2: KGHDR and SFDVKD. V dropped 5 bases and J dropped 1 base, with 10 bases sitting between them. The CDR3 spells CATSVGTGNTGELFF. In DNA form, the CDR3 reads TGTGCCACCAGTGTTGGGACGGGGAACACCGGGGAGCTGTTTTTT.

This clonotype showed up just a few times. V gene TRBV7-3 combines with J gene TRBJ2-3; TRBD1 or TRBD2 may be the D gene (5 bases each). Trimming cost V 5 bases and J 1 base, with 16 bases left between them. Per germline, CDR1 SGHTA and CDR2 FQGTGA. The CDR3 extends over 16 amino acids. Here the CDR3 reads CASSPLGRRGTDTQYF. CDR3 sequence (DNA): TGTGCCAGCAGCCCTCTGGGACGCCGGGGCACAGATACGCAGTATTTT.

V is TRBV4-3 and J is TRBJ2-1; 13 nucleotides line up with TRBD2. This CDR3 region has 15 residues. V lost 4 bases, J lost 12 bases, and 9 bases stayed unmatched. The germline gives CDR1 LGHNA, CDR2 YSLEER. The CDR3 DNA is TGCGCCAGCAGCCCCGGGACTAGCGGGAAAAAGGGGCAGTTCTTC. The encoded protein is CASSPGTSGKKGQFF.

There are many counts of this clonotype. The CDR3 loop is CASSYPRRGSSNEQFF. For the CDR3, the DNA is TGTGCCAGCAGTTACCCTAGAAGGGGGTCCAGTAATGAGCAGTTCTTC. V and J are TRBV6-5 and TRBJ2-1; D possibly corresponds to TRBD1 (6 bases). From germline, CDR1 is MNHEY and CDR2 SVGAGI. The CDR3 contains 16 residues. V lost 2 bases and J 7 bases, leaving 18 bases between the germline ends.

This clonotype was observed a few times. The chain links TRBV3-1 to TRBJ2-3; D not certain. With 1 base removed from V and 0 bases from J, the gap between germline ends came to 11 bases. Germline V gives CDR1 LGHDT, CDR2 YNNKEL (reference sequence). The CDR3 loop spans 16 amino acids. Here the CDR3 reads CASSQAGSISTDTQYF. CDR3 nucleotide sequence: TGTGCCAGCAGCCAAGCGGGTTCTATTAGCACAGATACGCAGTATTTT.

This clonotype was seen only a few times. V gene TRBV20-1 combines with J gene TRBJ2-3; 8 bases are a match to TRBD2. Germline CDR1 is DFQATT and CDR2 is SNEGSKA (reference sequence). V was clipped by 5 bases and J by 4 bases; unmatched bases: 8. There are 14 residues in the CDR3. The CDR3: CSAPSGSIADTQYF. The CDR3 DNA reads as TGCAGTGCTCCAAGCGGGAGTATCGCAGATACGCAGTATTTT.

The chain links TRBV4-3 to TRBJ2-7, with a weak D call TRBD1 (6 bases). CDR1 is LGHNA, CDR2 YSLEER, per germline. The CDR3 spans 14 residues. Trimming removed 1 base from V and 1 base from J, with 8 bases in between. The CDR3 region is CASSQVQGSYEQYF. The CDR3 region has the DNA TGCGCCAGCAGCCAAGTACAGGGTTCCTACGAGCAGTACTTC.

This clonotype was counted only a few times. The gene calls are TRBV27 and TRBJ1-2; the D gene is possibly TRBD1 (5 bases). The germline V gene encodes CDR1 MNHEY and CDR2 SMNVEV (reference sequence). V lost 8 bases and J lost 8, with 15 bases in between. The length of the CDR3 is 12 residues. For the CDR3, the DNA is TGTGCCAGCCAATCAGCAGGGAAGGGCTACACCTTC. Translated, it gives CASQSAGKGYTF.

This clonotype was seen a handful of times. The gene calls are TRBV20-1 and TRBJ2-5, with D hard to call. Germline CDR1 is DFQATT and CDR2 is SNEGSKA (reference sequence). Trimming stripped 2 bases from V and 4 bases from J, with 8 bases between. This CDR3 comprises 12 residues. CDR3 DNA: TGCAGTGCTAGATTAGCAAGAGAGACCCAGTACTTC. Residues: CSARLARETQYF.

In DNA form, the CDR3 reads TGCAGCGGAGGGGCGGGAAGGGGAACCGGGGAGCTGTTTTTT. This codes for CSGGAGRGTGELFF. The rearrangement links TRBV29-1 to TRBJ2-2; weak D call: TRBD2 (6 bases). The CDR3 covers 14 residues. The V gene's germline CDR1 is SQVTM and CDR2 ANQGSEA. V gave up 7 bases and J gave up 5 bases, with 17 bases separating them.

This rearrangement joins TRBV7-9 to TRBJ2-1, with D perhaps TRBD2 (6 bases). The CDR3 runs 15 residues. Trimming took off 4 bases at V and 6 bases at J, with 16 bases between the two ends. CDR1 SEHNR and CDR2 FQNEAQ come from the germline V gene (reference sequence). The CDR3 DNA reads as TGTGCCAGCAGCTCCACTAGCATCCCCAGCAATGAGCAGTTCTTC. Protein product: CASSSTSIPSNEQFF. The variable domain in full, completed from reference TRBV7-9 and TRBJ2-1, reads DTGVSQNPRHKITKRGQNVTFRCDPISEHNRLYWYRQTLGQGPEFLTYFQNEAQLEKSRLLSDRFSAERPKGSFSTLEIQRTEQGDSAMYLCASSSTSIPSNEQFFGPGTRLTVL.

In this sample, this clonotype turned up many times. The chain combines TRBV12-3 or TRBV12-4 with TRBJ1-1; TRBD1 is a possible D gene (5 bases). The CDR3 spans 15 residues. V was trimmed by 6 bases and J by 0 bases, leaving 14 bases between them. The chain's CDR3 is CASRLGASMNTEAFF. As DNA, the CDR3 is TGTGCCAGCAGACTTGGGGCCAGCATGAACACTGAAGCTTTCTTT.

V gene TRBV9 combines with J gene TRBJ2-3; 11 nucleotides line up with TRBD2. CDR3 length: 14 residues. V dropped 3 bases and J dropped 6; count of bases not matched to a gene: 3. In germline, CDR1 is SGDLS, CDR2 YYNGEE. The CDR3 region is CASSASGRLDTQYF. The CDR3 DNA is TGTGCCAGCAGCGCTAGCGGGAGGCTCGATACGCAGTATTTT.

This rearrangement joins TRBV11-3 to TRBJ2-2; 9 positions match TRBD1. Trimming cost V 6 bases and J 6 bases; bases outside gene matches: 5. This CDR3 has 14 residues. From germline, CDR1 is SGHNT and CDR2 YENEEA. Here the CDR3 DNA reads TGTGCCAGCAGGGCCGGGACAGGGTCCGGGGAGCTGTTTTTT. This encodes CASRAGTGSGELFF.

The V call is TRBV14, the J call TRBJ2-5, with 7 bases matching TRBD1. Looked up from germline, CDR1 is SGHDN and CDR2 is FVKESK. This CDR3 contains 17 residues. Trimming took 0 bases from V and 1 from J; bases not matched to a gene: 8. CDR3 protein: CASSQDSGTVSQETQYF. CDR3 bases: TGTGCCAGCAGCCAAGATTCCGGGACAGTTTCCCAAGAGACCCAGTACTTC.

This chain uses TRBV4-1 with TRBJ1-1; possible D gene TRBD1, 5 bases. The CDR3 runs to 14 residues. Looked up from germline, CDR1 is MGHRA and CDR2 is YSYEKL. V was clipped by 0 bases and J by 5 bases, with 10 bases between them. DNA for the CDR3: TGCGCCAGCAGCCAAGATGAGGGGAGGACTGAAGCTTTCTTT. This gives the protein CASSQDEGRTEAFF.

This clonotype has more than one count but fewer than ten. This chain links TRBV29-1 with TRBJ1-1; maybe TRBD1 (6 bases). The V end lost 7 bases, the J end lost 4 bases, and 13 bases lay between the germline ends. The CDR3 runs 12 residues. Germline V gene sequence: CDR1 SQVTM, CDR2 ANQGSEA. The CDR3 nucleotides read TGCAGCGGGGGACATTCGGGCACTGAAGCTTTCTTT. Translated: CSGGHSGTEAFF.

CDR3 loop: CSARAPSGGSYEQYF. The CDR3 coding sequence is TGCAGTGCTAGAGCCCCTAGCGGAGGGTCCTACGAGCAGTACTTC. This sequence joins TRBV20-1 and TRBJ2-7, with TRBD2 matching 7 bases. Germline V gene data show CDR1 as DFQATT and CDR2 as SNEGSKA (reference sequence). The CDR3 is 15 residues long. Germline trimming cut 1 base from V and 1 base from J; bases unmatched to any gene: 7.

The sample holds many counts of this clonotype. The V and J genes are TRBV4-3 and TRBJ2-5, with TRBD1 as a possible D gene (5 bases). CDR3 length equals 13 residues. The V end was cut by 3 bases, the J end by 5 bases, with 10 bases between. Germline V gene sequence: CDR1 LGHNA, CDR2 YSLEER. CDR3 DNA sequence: TGCGCCAGCAGCCAGGGGCGGCGGGAGACCCAGTACTTC. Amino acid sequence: CASSQGRRETQYF.

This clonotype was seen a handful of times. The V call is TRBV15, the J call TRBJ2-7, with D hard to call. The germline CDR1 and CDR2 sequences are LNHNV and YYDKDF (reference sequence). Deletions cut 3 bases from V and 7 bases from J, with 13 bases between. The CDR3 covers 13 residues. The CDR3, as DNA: TGTGCCACCAGCAGCCTTTTGGTAGCAGAGCAGTACTTC. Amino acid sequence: CATSSLLVAEQYF.

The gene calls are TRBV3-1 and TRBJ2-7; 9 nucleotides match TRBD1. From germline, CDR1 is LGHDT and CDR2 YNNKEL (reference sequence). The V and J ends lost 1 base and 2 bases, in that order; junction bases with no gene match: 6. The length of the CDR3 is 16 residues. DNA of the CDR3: TGTGCCAGCAGCCAAGTAGTCAGGACAGGGGCCTACGAGCAGTACTTC. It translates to CASSQVVRTGAYEQYF.